The 14 T cell receptor beta chains below all came from one sample that was sequenced in a study of blood T cell repertoires in COVID-19. Measured with immunoSEQ multiplex PCR; TCRdb has only the in-frame clones, and not every one. The table lists around 300,000 clones, more than 70% of them singletons. Specimen: peripheral blood. These receptors came from a woman between 25 and 40 years old with COVID-19, enrolled during active disease.

The V call is TRBV6-4, the J call TRBJ1-5; 8 nucleotides agree with TRBD1. Germline CDR1 MRHNA, CDR2 SNTAGT. After removal of 6 bases from V and 2 bases from J, the junction contained 24 bases not matched to a gene. The CDR3 runs to 21 residues. This chain's CDR3 is CASRDPGDRQGWLLRNQPQHF. CDR3 nucleotides: TGTGCCAGCAGAGACCCCGGAGACAGACAGGGGTGGTTGCTGCGCAATCAGCCCCAGCATTTT.

This rearrangement joins TRBV19 to TRBJ1-2; 9 bases line up with TRBD1. CDR1 and CDR2 from the germline V gene are LNHDA and SQIVND (reference sequence). CDR3 length equals 13 residues. Trimming cost V 5 bases and J 6 bases; bases outside gene matches: 4. DNA for the CDR3: TGTGCCAGTAGTCAAGGGACAGGGAATGGCTACACCTTC. It encodes CASSQGTGNGYTF.

This clone has just one count. The chain has TRBV18 and TRBJ1-2, with 8 bases fitting TRBD1. The germline V gene has CDR1 KGHSH and CDR2 LQKENI. The ends lost 1 base at V and 6 bases at J; junction bases unmatched: 7. This CDR3 is 15 amino acids long. Written as DNA, the CDR3 is TGTGCCAGCTCACCACAGAAGGCAGGGGGCGATGGCTACACCTTC. This encodes CASSPQKAGGDGYTF.

This chain links TRBV7-9 with TRBJ2-3; D uncertain. Trimming took off 7 bases at V and 2 bases at J, with 16 bases between the two ends. The CDR3 has 15 amino acids. Germline V gives CDR1 SEHNR, CDR2 FQNEAQ (reference sequence). The CDR3 DNA reads as TGTGCCAGCACGACAAGCGAGGTCATCACAGATACGCAGTATTTT. This encodes CASTTSEVITDTQYF.

The chain employs TRBV6-5 and TRBJ2-5; TRBD1 matches 7 bases. The CDR3 has 15 residues. The ends lost 0 bases at V and 5 bases at J; junction bases unmatched: 6. Germline CDR1 and CDR2: MNHEY and SVGAGI. The CDR3 region is CASSYSTGQRETQYF. In DNA, the CDR3 is TGTGCCAGCAGTTACTCGACAGGGCAAAGGGAGACCCAGTACTTC.

The CDR3 coding sequence is TGTGCCAGCAGCGAAACAGGGGCTCCCGAAAAACTGTTTTTT. Encoded protein: CASSETGAPEKLFF. The chain has TRBV2 and TRBJ1-4; TRBD1 matches 7 bases. Germline V lookup: CDR1 SNHLY, CDR2 FYNNEI. The CDR3 is 14 residues long. Trimming at V came to 6 bases and at J to 8 bases, leaving 9 bases not matched to a gene.

The V and J genes are TRBV5-1 and TRBJ2-3; tentatively, D is TRBD2 (6 bases). Trimming took off 0 bases at V and 3 bases at J, with 11 bases between the two ends. CDR1 and CDR2 from the germline V gene are SGHRS and YFSETQ. The CDR3 totals 15 residues. CDR3 amino acids: CASSLDRAGTDTQYF. The CDR3, as DNA: TGCGCCAGCAGCTTGGACCGGGCGGGAACAGATACGCAGTATTTT.

The chain employs TRBV24-1 and TRBJ1-4; D is undetermined. The length of the CDR3 is 13 residues. V was cut by 5 bases and J by 11 bases, with 14 bases left in between. From germline, CDR1 is KGHDR and CDR2 SFDVKD. CDR3 nucleotide sequence: TGTGCCACCAGTGCGTCTGTTGTGTCGAAACTGTTTTTT. Translation gives CATSASVVSKLFF.

The V gene is TRBV10-3, the J gene TRBJ2-2, with a possible D match to TRBD1 (6 bases). Germline lookup yields CDR1 ENHRY and CDR2 SYGVKD. There are 13 residues in the CDR3. Trimming took 10 bases from V and 1 from J, leaving 10 bases between them. Written as DNA, the CDR3 is TGTGCCACATCGGGACAGAACACCGGGGAGCTGTTTTTT. This gives the protein CATSGQNTGELFF.

This clone was seen a single time. The rearrangement links TRBV4-1 to TRBJ1-6; no clear D gene. Germline lookup yields CDR1 MGHRA and CDR2 YSYEKL. The CDR3 covers 16 residues. V gave up 1 base and J gave up 2 bases, with 9 bases separating them. The CDR3 region is CASSQVFGTYNSPLHF. The CDR3 nucleotides read TGCGCCAGCAGCCAAGTTTTCGGGACCTATAATTCACCCCTCCACTTT.

The chain uses TRBV7-9 and TRBJ2-7; 9 nucleotides agree with TRBD2. Unmatched junction bases numbered 9, after V lost 5 bases and J lost 1 base. This CDR3 has 16 amino acids. Germline CDR1 SEHNR, CDR2 FQNEAQ (reference sequence). The CDR3 sequence: CASSPNSGGDSYEQYF. CDR3 coding DNA: TGTGCCAGCAGCCCAAATAGCGGGGGCGATTCCTACGAGCAGTACTTC.

The genes are TRBV6-1 and TRBJ1-3; 8 positions agree with TRBD1. The CDR3 extends over 16 amino acids. The V gene end was trimmed by 3 bases and the J gene end by 0 bases; junction bases not matched to a gene: 4. Germline V gene data show CDR1 as MNHNS and CDR2 as SASEGT. This chain's CDR3 is CASSETGASSGNTIYF. The CDR3 DNA is TGTGCCAGCAGTGAGACAGGGGCGAGCTCTGGAAACACCATATATTTT.

The chain couples TRBV19 to TRBJ2-1; D is uncertain. With 6 bases removed from V and 0 bases from J, the gap between germline ends came to 6 bases. The CDR3 is 13 residues long. Germline CDR1 reads LNHDA; CDR2 reads SQIVND (reference sequence). The CDR3 region is CASSFGSYNEQFF. DNA for the CDR3: TGTGCCAGTAGCTTCGGCTCCTACAATGAGCAGTTCTTC. The whole variable domain, filled in from reference TRBV19 and TRBJ2-1, reads DGGITQSPKYLFRKEGQNVTLSCEQNLNHDAMYWYRQDPGQGLRLIYYSQIVNDFQKGDIAEGYSVSREKKESFPLTVTSAQKNPTAFYLCASSFGSYNEQFFGPGTRLTVL.

The chain joins TRBV2 to TRBJ2-7; 10 bases agree with TRBD1. Looked up from germline, CDR1 is SNHLY and CDR2 is FYNNEI. Losses at the gene ends were 6 bases for V and 2 bases for J; bases not matched to a gene: 4. The CDR3 is 14 amino acids. The CDR3 coding sequence is TGTGCCAGCAGAACGGACAGGGGGACCTACGAGCAGTACTTC. It codes for CASRTDRGTYEQYF.